This TCR beta chain came from a study of T cells in Graves' hyperthyroidism and ophthalmopathy. Pregnant or lactating patients were excluded, as were those with uncontrolled infection or other autoimmune disease. The study's findings and limits: Most clonotypes expanded in the thyroid (above 0.001) were also present in blood. Stable hyperthyroidism and ophthalmopathy were separated using 13 V-J signatures.

This clonotype has a handful of counts. What it binds is not known. Regions amplified from RNA transcripts were the TCR beta CDR3 regions. During a first-round RT-PCR of the TCR CDR3, the HTBI primer set was used. TCRdb itself ran the multiplex PCR reads through MiXCR, one entry per CDR3 protein. The sample contains roughly 510,000 distinct CDR3 sequences, 46% of which appear only once. The V gene's germline CDR1 is MDHEN and CDR2 SYDVKM. The CDR3 runs 13 residues. After removal of 6 bases from V and 5 bases from J, the junction contained 6 bases not matched to a gene. This chain uses TRBV28 with TRBJ1-2; TRBD1 aligns across 7 bases. The sample taken for sequencing was peripheral blood or thyroid tissue (not recorded which). The source is an adult woman with Graves' disease, either hyperthyroidism or ophthalmopathy (not recorded which). The CDR3 reads CASRHDRVYGYTF. CDR3 DNA sequence: TGTGCCAGCAGACACGACAGGGTATATGGCTACACCTTC.